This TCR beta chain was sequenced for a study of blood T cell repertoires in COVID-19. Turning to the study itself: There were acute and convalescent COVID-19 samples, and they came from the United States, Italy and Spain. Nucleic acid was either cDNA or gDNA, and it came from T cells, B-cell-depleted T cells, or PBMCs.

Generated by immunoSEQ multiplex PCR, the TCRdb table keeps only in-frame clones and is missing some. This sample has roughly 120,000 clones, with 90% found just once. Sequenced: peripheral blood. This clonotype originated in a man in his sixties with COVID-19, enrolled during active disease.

In DNA, the CDR3 is TGTGCCAGCAGTCCACAGGGAGATCAGCCCCAGCATTTT. Protein sequence: CASSPQGDQPQHF. The V and J genes are TRBV27 and TRBJ1-5; D possibly corresponds to TRBD1 (6 bases). CDR3 size: 13 residues. V lost 5 bases and J lost 5, with 10 bases in between. CDR1 and CDR2 (germline): MNHEY, SMNVEV (reference sequence).